This TCR beta chain was sequenced for a study of blood T cells in healthy people across ages. Points on this clonotype: Its matching antigen is unknown.

A second PCR, run for about 6 to 11 cycles, used a sample-barcoded 5' primer plus a J-beta primer mix. TCRdb re-called the 5' RACE reads through MiXCR, storing one row per CDR3 protein. Among about 1.4 million distinct CDR3 sequences listed, roughly 64% were seen once. The study recruited healthy Caucasian donors from Russia who were aged about 6 to 95. Study-wide results and caveats: Leaving the PBMCs unsorted stopped any conclusive comparison of naive versus antigen-experienced cells.

The CDR3 totals 15 residues. Germline CDR1 is WNHNN and CDR2 is SYGVQD (reference sequence). V shed 3 bases and J shed 7 bases, with 19 bases lying between them. This rearrangement joins TRBV10-1 to TRBJ2-7, with D possibly matching TRBD2 (6 bases). Input material: blood. This receptor was taken from a man between 18 and 35 years old in good health. The CDR3 DNA reads TGCGCCAGCAGTGATCCATCGGGACTCGGGAAGGAGCAGTACTTC. It encodes CASSDPSGLGKEQYF.